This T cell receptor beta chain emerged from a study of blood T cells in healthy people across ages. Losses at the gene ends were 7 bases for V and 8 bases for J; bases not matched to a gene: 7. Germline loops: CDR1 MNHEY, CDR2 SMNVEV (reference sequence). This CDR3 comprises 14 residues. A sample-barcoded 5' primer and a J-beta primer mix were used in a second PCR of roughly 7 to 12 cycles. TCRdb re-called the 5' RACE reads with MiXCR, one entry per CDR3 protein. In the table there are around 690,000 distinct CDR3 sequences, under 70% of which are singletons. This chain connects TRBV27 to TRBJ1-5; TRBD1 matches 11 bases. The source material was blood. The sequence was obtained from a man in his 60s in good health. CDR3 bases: TGTGCCAGCAAGCCGGGACAGGGGGTGAAGCCCCAGCATTTT. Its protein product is CASKPGQGVKPQHF.